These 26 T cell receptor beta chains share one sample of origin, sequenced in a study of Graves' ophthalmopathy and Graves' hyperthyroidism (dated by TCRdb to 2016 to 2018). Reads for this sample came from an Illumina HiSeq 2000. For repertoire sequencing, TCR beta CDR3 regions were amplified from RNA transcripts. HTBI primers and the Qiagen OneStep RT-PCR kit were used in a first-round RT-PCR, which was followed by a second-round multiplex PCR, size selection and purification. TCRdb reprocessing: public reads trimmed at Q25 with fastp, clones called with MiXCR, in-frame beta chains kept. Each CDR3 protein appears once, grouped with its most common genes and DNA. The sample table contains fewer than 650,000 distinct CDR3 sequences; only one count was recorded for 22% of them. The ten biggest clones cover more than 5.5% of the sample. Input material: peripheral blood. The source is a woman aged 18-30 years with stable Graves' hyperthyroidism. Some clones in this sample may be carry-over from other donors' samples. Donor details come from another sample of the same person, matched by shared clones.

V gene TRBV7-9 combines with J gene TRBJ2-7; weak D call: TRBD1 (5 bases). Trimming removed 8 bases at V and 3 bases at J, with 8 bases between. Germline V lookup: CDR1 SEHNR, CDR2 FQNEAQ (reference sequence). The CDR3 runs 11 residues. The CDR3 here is CASQGDYEQYF. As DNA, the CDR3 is TGTGCCAGCCAAGGGGACTACGAGCAGTACTTC.

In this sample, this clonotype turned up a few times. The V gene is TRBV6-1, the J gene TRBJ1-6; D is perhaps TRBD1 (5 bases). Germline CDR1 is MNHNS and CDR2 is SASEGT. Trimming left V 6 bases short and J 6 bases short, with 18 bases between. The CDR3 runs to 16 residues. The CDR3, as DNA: TGTGCCAGCAGCCCTCCGGGACGGCGACTTAATTCACCCCTCCACTTT. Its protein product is CASSPPGRRLNSPLHF.

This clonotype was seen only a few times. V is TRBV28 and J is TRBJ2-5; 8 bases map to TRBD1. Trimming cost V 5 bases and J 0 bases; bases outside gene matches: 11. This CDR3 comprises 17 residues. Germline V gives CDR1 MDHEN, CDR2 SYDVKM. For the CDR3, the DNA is TGTGCCAGCAGTGCATACGTGGGGACAGGAAACCAAGAGACCCAGTACTTC. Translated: CASSAYVGTGNQETQYF.

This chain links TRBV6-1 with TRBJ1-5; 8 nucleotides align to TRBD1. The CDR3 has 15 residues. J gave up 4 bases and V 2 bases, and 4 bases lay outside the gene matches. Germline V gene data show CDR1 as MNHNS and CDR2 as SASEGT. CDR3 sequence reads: CASSESRGPNQPQHF. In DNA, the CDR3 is TGTGCCAGCAGTGAAAGCAGGGGGCCAAATCAGCCCCAGCATTTT.

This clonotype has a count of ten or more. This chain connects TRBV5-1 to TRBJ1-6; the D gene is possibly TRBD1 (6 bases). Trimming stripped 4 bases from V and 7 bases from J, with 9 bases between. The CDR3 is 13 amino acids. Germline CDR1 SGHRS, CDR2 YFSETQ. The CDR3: CASSTGQNSPLHF. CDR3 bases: TGCGCCAGCAGCACCGGACAGAATTCACCCCTCCACTTT.

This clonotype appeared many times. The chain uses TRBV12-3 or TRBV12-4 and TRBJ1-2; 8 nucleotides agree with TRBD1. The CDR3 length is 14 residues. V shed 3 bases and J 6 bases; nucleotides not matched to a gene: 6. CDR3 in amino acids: CASSFHGQGHGYTF. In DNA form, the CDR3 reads TGTGCCAGCAGTTTTCATGGACAGGGCCATGGCTACACCTTC.

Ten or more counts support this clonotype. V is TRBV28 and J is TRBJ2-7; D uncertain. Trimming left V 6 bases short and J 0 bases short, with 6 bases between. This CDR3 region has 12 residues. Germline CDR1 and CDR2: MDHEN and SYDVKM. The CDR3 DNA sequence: TGTGCCAGCAGCTCTCCCTCCTACGAGCAGTACTTC. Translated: CASSSPSYEQYF.

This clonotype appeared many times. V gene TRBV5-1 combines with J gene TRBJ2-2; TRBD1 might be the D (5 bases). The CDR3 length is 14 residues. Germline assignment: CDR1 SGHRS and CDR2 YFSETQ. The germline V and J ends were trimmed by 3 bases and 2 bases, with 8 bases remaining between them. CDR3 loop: CASSYTGNTGELFF. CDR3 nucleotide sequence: TGCGCCAGCAGCTATACAGGAAACACCGGGGAGCTGTTTTTT.

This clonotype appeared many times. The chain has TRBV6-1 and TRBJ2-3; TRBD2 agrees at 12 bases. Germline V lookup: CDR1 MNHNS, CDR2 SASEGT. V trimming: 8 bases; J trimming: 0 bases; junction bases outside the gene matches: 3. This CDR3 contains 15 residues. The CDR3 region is CASLGLAGSTDTQYF. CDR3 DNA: TGTGCCAGCCTTGGACTAGCGGGGAGCACAGATACGCAGTATTTT.

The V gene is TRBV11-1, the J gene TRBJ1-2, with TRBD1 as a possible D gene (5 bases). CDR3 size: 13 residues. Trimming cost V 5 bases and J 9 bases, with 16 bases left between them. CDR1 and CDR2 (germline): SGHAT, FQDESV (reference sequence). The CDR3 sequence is CASSHGAGRRYTF. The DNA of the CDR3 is TGTGCCAGCAGCCACGGGGCAGGGAGACGCTACACCTTC. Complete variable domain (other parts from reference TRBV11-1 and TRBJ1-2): EAEVAQSPRYKITEKSQAVAFWCDPISGHATLYWYRQILGQGPELLVQFQDESVVDDSQLPKDRFSAERLKGVDSTLKIQPAELGDSAMYLCASSHGAGRRYTFGSGTRLTVV.

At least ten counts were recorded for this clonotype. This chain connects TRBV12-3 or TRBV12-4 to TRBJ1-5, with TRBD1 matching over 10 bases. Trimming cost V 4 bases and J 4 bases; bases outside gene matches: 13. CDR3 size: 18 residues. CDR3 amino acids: CASSWRGGQGDINQPQHF. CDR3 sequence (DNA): TGTGCCAGCAGTTGGAGGGGAGGACAGGGGGATATTAATCAGCCCCAGCATTTT.

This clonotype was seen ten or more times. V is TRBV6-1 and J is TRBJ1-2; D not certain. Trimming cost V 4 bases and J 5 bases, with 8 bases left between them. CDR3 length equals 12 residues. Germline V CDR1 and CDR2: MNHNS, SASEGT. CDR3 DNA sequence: TGTGCCAGCAGTGCAAGCCAGTATGGCTACACCTTC. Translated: CASSASQYGYTF.

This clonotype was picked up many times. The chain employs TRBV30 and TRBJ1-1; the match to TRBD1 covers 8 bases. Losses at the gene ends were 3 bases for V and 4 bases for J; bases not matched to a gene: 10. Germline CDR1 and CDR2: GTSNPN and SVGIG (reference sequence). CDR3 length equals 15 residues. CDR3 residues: CAWRDPGQGPTEAFF. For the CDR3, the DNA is TGTGCCTGGAGGGACCCCGGACAGGGCCCCACTGAAGCTTTCTTT.

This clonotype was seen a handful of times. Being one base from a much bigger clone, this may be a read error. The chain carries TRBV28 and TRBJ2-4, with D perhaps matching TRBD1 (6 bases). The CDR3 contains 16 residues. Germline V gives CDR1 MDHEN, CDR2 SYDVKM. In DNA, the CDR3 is TGTGCCAGCGCACAGGCAGGGGATTATTCCAAAAACATTAAGTACTTC. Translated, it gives CASAQAGDYSKNIKYF.

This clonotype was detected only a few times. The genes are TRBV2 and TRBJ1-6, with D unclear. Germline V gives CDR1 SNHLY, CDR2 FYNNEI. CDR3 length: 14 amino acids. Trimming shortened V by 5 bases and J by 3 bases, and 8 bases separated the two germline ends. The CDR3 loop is CASSKADYNSPLHF. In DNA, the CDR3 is TGTGCCAGCAGTAAGGCAGACTATAATTCACCCCTCCACTTT.

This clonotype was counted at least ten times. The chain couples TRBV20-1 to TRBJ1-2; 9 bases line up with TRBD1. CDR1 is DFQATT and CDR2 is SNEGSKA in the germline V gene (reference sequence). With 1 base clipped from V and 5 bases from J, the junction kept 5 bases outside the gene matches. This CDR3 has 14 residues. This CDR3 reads CSARVTGGGYGYTF. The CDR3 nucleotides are TGCAGTGCTAGAGTGACAGGGGGTGGATATGGCTACACCTTC.

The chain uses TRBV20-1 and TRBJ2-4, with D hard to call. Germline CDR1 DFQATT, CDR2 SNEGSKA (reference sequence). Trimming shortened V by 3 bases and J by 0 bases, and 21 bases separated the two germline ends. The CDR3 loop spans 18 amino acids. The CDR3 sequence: CSASDVHGLLLAKNIQYF. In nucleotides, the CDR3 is TGCAGTGCTAGCGACGTACACGGGCTCTTACTAGCCAAAAACATTCAGTACTTC.

As DNA, the CDR3 is TGTGCCAGCAGTTTTGGGCGGCACAATCAGCCCCAGCATTTT. This encodes CASSFGRHNQPQHF. The chain carries TRBV28 and TRBJ1-5; no definite D call. The CDR3 contains 14 residues. Germline CDR1 and CDR2: MDHEN and SYDVKM. The V end was cut by 3 bases, the J end by 3 bases, with 9 bases between.

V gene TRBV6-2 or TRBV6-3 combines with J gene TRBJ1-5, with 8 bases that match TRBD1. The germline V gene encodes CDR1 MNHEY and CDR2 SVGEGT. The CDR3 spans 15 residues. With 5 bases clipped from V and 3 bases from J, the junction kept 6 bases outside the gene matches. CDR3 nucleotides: TGTGCCAGCAGTCCTTGGGGACAGGTCAATCAGCCCCAGCATTTT. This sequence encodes CASSPWGQVNQPQHF.

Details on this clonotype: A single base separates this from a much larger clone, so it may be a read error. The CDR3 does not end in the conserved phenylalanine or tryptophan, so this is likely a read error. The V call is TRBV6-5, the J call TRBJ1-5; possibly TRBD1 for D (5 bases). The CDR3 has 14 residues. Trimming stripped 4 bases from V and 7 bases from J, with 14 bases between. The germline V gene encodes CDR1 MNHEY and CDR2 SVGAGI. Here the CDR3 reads CASSWGGSTQPQHS. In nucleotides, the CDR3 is TGTGCCAGCAGTTGGGGGGGATCCACCCAGCCCCAGCATTCT.

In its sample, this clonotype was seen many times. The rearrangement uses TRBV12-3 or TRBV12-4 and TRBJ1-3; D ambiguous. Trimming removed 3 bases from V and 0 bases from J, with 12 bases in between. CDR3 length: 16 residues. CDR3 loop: CASSLYRQTSGNTIYF. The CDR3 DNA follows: TGTGCCAGCAGTTTGTATCGGCAAACCTCTGGAAACACCATATATTTT.

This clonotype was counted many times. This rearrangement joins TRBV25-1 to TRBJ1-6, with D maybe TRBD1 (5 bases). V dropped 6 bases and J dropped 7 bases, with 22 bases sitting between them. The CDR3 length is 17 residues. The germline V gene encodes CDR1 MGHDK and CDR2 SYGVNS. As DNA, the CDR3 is TGTGCCAGCAGCCGATCAGGGAAAGGGGCTGTGAATTCACCCCTCCACTTT. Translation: CASSRSGKGAVNSPLHF.

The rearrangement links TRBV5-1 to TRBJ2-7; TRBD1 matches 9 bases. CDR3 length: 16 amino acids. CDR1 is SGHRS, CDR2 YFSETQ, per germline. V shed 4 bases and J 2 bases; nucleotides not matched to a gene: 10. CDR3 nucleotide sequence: TGCGCCAGCAGCAGGGGCCGGGACAGGGCTACCTACGAGCAGTACTTC. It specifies CASSRGRDRATYEQYF.

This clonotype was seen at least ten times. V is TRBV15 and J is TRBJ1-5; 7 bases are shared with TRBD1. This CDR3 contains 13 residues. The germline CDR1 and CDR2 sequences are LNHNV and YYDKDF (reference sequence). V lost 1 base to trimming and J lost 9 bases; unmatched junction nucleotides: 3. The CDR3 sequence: CATSRAGGLPQHF. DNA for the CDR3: TGTGCCACCAGCAGAGCAGGGGGTCTGCCCCAGCATTTT.

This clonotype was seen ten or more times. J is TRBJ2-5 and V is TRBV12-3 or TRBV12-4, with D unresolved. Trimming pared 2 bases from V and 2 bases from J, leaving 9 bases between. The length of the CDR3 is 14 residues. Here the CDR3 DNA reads TGTGCCAGCAGTTTAAGGCGGCAGCAAGAGACCCAGTACTTC. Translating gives CASSLRRQQETQYF.

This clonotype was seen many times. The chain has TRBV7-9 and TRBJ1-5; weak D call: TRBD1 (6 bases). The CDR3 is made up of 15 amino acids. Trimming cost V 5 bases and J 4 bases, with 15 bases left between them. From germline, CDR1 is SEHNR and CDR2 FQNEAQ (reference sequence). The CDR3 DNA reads TGTGCCAGCAGCCAGGACAGTTCCCCTAATCAGCCCCAGCATTTT. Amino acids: CASSQDSSPNQPQHF.